This T cell receptor (beta chain) was retrieved from a study of blood T cell repertoires in COVID-19. Looking at the study overall: The United States, Italy and Spain provided the acute and convalescent COVID-19 samples.

Germline V lookup: CDR1 SGHRS, CDR2 YFSETQ. V lost 4 bases and J lost 9; bases outside the gene matches: 10. The CDR3 runs to 15 residues. Original handling: Amplified reference gene primers provided the basis for estimating nucleated cell counts. Sequencing was performed with immunoSEQ multiplex PCR; in TCRdb, only in-frame clones are kept and a portion is missing. V, J and clone size are taken as reported in that table, and D and trimming were inferred from the DNA itself. The sample lists about 200,000 clones; 86% were seen once. The sequence derives from a woman aged 45-65 years with acute or convalescent COVID-19. This chain joins TRBV5-1 and TRBJ2-1, with 10 bases that match TRBD2. The sample comprised peripheral blood. CDR3 DNA sequence: TGCGCCAGCAGCCAAGGGGGACTAGCGACCTCTGAGCAGTTCTTC. Amino acid sequence: CASSQGGLATSEQFF.